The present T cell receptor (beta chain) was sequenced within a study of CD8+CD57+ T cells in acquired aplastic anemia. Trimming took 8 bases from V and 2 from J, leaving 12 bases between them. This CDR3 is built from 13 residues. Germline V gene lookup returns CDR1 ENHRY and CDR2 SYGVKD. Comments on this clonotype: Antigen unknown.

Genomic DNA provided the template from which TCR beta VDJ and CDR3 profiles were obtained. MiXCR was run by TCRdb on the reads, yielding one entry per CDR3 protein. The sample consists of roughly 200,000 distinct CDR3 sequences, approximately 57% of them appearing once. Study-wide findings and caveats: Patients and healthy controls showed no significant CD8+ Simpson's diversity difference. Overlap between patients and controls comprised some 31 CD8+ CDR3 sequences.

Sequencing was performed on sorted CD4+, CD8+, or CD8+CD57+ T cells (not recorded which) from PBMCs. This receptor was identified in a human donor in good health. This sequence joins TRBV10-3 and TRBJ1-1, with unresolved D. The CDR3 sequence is CAIGEDGNTEAFF. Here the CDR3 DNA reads TGTGCCATCGGGGAGGACGGTAACACTGAAGCTTTCTTT.